Presented here are 18 T cell receptor beta chains from one specimen sequenced in a study of blood T cell repertoires in COVID-19. The repertoire was sequenced with immunoSEQ multiplex PCR; TCRdb's copy has only in-frame clones and lacks some. Of about 370,000 clones listed, roughly 90% are singletons. The specimen was peripheral blood. The source is a woman in her twenties or thirties with COVID-19, enrolled during active disease.

The chain has TRBV4-3 and TRBJ1-2; D ambiguous. Trimming shortened V by 1 base and J by 4 bases, and 10 bases separated the two germline ends. The CDR3 length is 14 residues. Looked up from germline, CDR1 is LGHNA and CDR2 is YSLEER. The CDR3 is CASSQGGDSYGYTF. CDR3 nucleotides: TGCGCCAGCAGCCAAGGCGGGGATTCCTATGGCTACACCTTC.

The chain joins TRBV12-3 or TRBV12-4 to TRBJ2-1; no clear D. V gave up 6 bases and J gave up 4 bases, with 4 bases separating them. This CDR3 has 11 amino acids. This CDR3 is CASSNYNEQFF. The DNA of the CDR3 is TGTGCCAGCAGCAATTACAATGAGCAGTTCTTC.

The CDR3 DNA sequence: TGCGCCAGCAGCTTCATGGCGGGGCAGGGGGCGGAAAAACTGTTTTTT. Amino acids: CASSFMAGQGAEKLFF. V and J are TRBV5-1 and TRBJ1-4, with 8 bases fitting TRBD1. Trimming took 2 bases from V and 8 from J; bases not matched to a gene: 11. In germline, CDR1 is SGHRS, CDR2 YFSETQ. This CDR3 contains 16 residues.

This chain connects TRBV11-2 to TRBJ2-7; D gene ambiguous. The CDR3 runs 15 residues. CDR1 and CDR2 (germline): SGHAT, FQNNGV. V lost 1 base and J lost 0, with 10 bases in between. The CDR3 DNA is TGTGCCAGCAGCTTAGGTTCAGTGAACTCCTACGAGCAGTACTTC. It specifies CASSLGSVNSYEQYF.

J is TRBJ2-1 and V is TRBV7-9, with no clear D. V lost 4 bases and J 10 bases, leaving 11 bases between the germline ends. The germline CDR1 and CDR2 sequences are SEHNR and FQNEAQ (reference sequence). The CDR3 spans 12 residues. CDR3 coding DNA: TGTGCCAGCAGCTCACTTTCCCGAGAGCAGTTCTTC. Its protein product is CASSSLSREQFF.

This chain uses TRBV4-2 with TRBJ1-5, with 8 bases matching TRBD1. The junction had 9 bases not matched to a gene; V was cut back by 1 base and J by 10 bases. CDR1 is LGHNA and CDR2 is YNFKEQ in the germline V gene. This CDR3 comprises 15 residues. The CDR3 bases are TGTGCCAGCAGCCAAGTGACAGGGGAACCCCATCCCCAGCATTTT. Amino acid sequence: CASSQVTGEPHPQHF.

The gene calls are TRBV7-2 and TRBJ2-3; TRBD2 matches 8 bases. The CDR3 sequence is 15 residues long. Looked up from germline, CDR1 is SGHTA and CDR2 is FQGNSA. V shed 2 bases and J 5 bases; nucleotides not matched to a gene: 6. For the CDR3, the DNA is TGTGCCAGCAGCTTAATCAGCGGGAGTTTAGATACGCAGTATTTT. Amino acids: CASSLISGSLDTQYF.

CDR3 loop: CASSHSFRTEAFF. CDR3 in DNA: TGTGCCAGCAGCCATTCGTTCCGCACTGAAGCTTTCTTT. The chain couples TRBV4-2 to TRBJ1-1, with D unresolved. Germline-derived CDR1 and CDR2 are LGHNA and YNFKEQ. Trimming cost V 3 bases and J 4 bases, with 9 bases left between them. This CDR3 has 13 amino acids.

The chain is built from TRBV2 and TRBJ2-5; 7 nucleotides line up with TRBD1. This CDR3 region has 15 residues. The J segment lost 0 bases and the V segment lost 4 bases, leaving 5 bases of the junction unmatched. Germline V gives CDR1 SNHLY, CDR2 FYNNEI. The CDR3 spells CASSATGTDQETQYF. CDR3 bases: TGTGCCAGCAGTGCCACCGGGACAGACCAAGAGACCCAGTACTTC.

The CDR3 coding sequence is TGTGCCAGTAGTACCAGCGGGGGTTACGAGCAGTACTTC. It is translated as CASSTSGGYEQYF. This sequence joins TRBV19 and TRBJ2-7; 8 nucleotides agree with TRBD2. With 4 bases clipped from V and 4 bases from J, the junction kept 3 bases outside the gene matches. Germline assignment: CDR1 LNHDA and CDR2 SQIVND (reference sequence). The CDR3 sequence is 13 residues long.

The chain combines TRBV6-2 or TRBV6-3 with TRBJ1-1; TRBD1 aligns across 8 bases. The germline CDR1 and CDR2 sequences are MNHEY and SVGEGT. CDR3 length: 15 amino acids. The V gene end was trimmed by 2 bases and the J gene end by 5 bases; junction bases not matched to a gene: 7. CDR3 nucleotides: TGTGCCAGCAGTTACCCGGACAGGGATGGAACTGAAGCTTTCTTT. Its protein is CASSYPDRDGTEAFF.

The rearrangement joins TRBV19 to TRBJ2-1; possibly TRBD2 for D (5 bases). Germline CDR1 LNHDA, CDR2 SQIVND (reference sequence). This CDR3 has 13 amino acids. V lost 3 bases and J lost 9, with 12 bases in between. DNA for the CDR3: TGTGCCAGTAGTATGAACCGGGAAGGTGAGCAGTTCTTC. Protein product: CASSMNREGEQFF.

The rearrangement uses TRBV6-2 or TRBV6-3 and TRBJ2-1; tentative D call: TRBD1 (6 bases). V lost 3 bases to trimming and J lost 3 bases, with 15 bases between them. From germline, CDR1 is MNHEY and CDR2 SVGEGT. The CDR3 contains 16 residues. As DNA, the CDR3 is TGTGCCAGCAGTTATTCTTTGGGGGCAATCTACAATGAGCAGTTCTTC. This codes for CASSYSLGAIYNEQFF.

V and J are TRBV27 and TRBJ1-1; tentative D call: TRBD1 (5 bases). Germline CDR1 is MNHEY and CDR2 is SMNVEV (reference sequence). CDR3 size: 14 residues. With 5 bases removed from V and 0 bases from J, the gap between germline ends came to 10 bases. The CDR3 loop is CASSPGHLNTEAFF. CDR3 in DNA: TGTGCCAGCAGTCCCGGACACCTGAACACTGAAGCTTTCTTT.

The gene calls are TRBV9 and TRBJ2-2; 9 nucleotides align to TRBD2. Looked up from germline, CDR1 is SGDLS and CDR2 is YYNGEE. The CDR3 runs 16 residues. The V gene end was trimmed by 1 base and the J gene end by 1 base; junction bases not matched to a gene: 2. CDR3 bases: TGTGCCAGCAGCGTAAAAGCGGGGGGGAACACCGGGGAGCTGTTTTTT. Protein product: CASSVKAGGNTGELFF.

This rearrangement joins TRBV6-2 or TRBV6-3 to TRBJ1-5, with TRBD1 matching 7 bases. The CDR3 runs 17 residues. J lost 4 bases, V lost 6 bases, and 15 bases had no gene match. Germline V lookup: CDR1 MNHEY, CDR2 SVGEGT. DNA of the CDR3: TGTGCCAGCAGATACCTAAAGACACAGGGGCTAAATCAGCCCCAGCATTTT. It codes for CASRYLKTQGLNQPQHF.

Here the CDR3 reads CASSLSMYGEKLFF. Written as DNA, the CDR3 is TGTGCCAGCAGTTTATCCATGTATGGCGAAAAACTGTTTTTT. The V call is TRBV28, the J call TRBJ1-4, with no clear D. V was shortened by 1 base and J by 8 bases, with 11 bases between the two germline ends. The germline V gene has CDR1 MDHEN and CDR2 SYDVKM. The CDR3 has 14 residues.

CDR3 region: CATSDLLLRGRGAYEQYV. Written as DNA, the CDR3 is TGTGCCACCAGTGATTTGCTTCTCCGGGGCAGGGGCGCCTACGAGCAGTACGTC. The V call is TRBV24-1, the J call TRBJ2-7; tentatively, D is TRBD1 (6 bases). Trimming pared 0 bases from V and 2 bases from J, leaving 19 bases between. CDR1 is KGHDR and CDR2 is SFDVKD in the germline V gene. The CDR3 runs 18 residues.